This T cell receptor (beta chain) was captured in a study of blood T cell repertoires in COVID-19. Original methodology: Nucleated cell counts were estimated from reference gene primer amplification. Method: immunoSEQ multiplex PCR; TCRdb's copy keeps in-frame clones and lacks some. The D gene and trimming were derived from the DNA, and the V and J assignments and clone size from that table. This sample yields just over 35,000 clones, of which roughly 90% are seen a single time; over 20% belongs to the top ten. This CDR3 spans 11 amino acids. From germline, CDR1 is SGHDT and CDR2 YYEEEE. Trimming pared 3 bases from V and 6 bases from J, leaving 3 bases between.

Sequencing was performed on peripheral blood. The sequence came from a man aged 55 to 69 with acute or convalescent COVID-19. The gene calls are TRBV5-6 and TRBJ2-2; D is uncertain. CDR3 nucleotide sequence: TGTGCCAGCAGCTCTCCCGGGGAGCTGTTTTTT. Amino acid sequence: CASSSPGELFF.